The TCR beta chain described here comes from a study of tumor and adjacent non-tumor tissue in lung cancer. Looking at the study overall: Patients comprised 12 adenocarcinoma, a couple of squamous cell carcinoma and 1 small cell lung cancer.

TCRbeta libraries were built with three rounds of nested PCR, modified from ARM-PCR. TCRdb recomputed calls from the multiplex PCR reads with MiXCR, one row per CDR3 protein. The table has more than 85,000 distinct CDR3 sequences, 65% seen once. This sample's RNA came from whole unsorted tissue. The normal lung tissue was taken more than 3 cm from the tumor edge. Chemotherapy-naive patients with new lung cancer underwent thoracic surgery in China, August–November 2014. Study-level results: Top 100 clones took a larger repertoire share in normal lung.

For this clonotype: What it binds is not known.

The sequence was collected from a man aged 25-45 years with non-small cell lung cancer. Material: distant non-tumor lung tissue.

In DNA form, the CDR3 reads TGCGCTGGCAGCCAAGATCGGATACAGGGGGTGACCCTGGAGCAGTACTTC. It specifies CAGSQDRIQGVTLEQYF. This rearrangement joins TRBV4-1 to TRBJ2-7; 8 positions match TRBD1. The germline V gene encodes CDR1 MGHRA and CDR2 YSYEKL. CDR3 length equals 17 residues.